Listed here are 11 T cell receptor beta chains from one sample, sequenced in a study of blood T cell repertoires in COVID-19. Data came from immunoSEQ multiplex PCR; TCRdb stores just in-frame clones and leaves some out. Of over 200,000 clones in the sample, just over 85% were seen once. Sequenced input: peripheral blood. Receptors were obtained from a man between 18 and 35 years old with active or convalescent COVID-19.

The gene calls are TRBV30 and TRBJ1-1, with D perhaps TRBD1 (6 bases). The CDR3 has 17 residues. V dropped 5 bases and J dropped 0 bases, with 22 bases sitting between them. CDR1 and CDR2 from the germline V gene are GTSNPN and SVGIG (reference sequence). CDR3 in amino acids: CAWVGVWGQTMNTEAFF. As DNA, the CDR3 is TGTGCCTGGGTGGGTGTATGGGGGCAGACCATGAACACTGAAGCTTTCTTT.

The chain combines TRBV6-2 or TRBV6-3 with TRBJ1-1; D unclear. This CDR3 has 16 residues. The germline gives CDR1 MNHEY, CDR2 SVGEGT. V was shortened by 4 bases and J by 4 bases, with 19 bases between the two germline ends. The CDR3 DNA reads TGTGCCAGCAGTTTTCGGGTTCGGGTCAGTAGCACTGAAGCTTTCTTT. Residues: CASSFRVRVSSTEAFF.

The chain has TRBV12-3 or TRBV12-4 and TRBJ1-5; D is ambiguous. The ends were cut back, 6 bases at V and 6 bases at J, with 12 bases in the middle. This CDR3 contains 13 residues. CDR3 nucleotide sequence: TGTGCCAGCAGCCCTGATCGGGGTCAGCCCCAGCATTTT. It encodes CASSPDRGQPQHF.

V is TRBV29-1 and J is TRBJ1-5; perhaps TRBD1 as D (5 bases). With 6 bases removed from V and 0 bases from J, the gap between germline ends came to 9 bases. The germline CDR1 and CDR2 sequences are SQVTM and ANQGSEA. The CDR3 runs 13 residues. CDR3 nucleotides: TGCAGCGTACAGGAAAATAGCAATCAGCCCCAGCATTTT. Translated: CSVQENSNQPQHF.

In its sample, this clone was seen once. The chain links TRBV7-3 to TRBJ1-1, with a possible D match to TRBD1 (6 bases). The CDR3 extends over 14 amino acids. Germline loops: CDR1 SGHTA, CDR2 FQGTGA. Deletions cut 10 bases from V and 1 base from J, with 16 bases between. Here the CDR3 DNA reads TGTGCCACCTCGAGGGGGGGACAGAACACTGAAGCTTTCTTT. It yields the protein CATSRGGQNTEAFF.

In its sample, this clone was seen a few times. The chain combines TRBV7-9 with TRBJ1-2; TRBD1 aligns across 7 bases. With V trimmed by 7 bases and J by 4 bases, 6 bases remained unmatched. Germline loops: CDR1 SEHNR, CDR2 FQNEAQ (reference sequence). This CDR3 comprises 13 residues. The CDR3 reads CASTEGGSYGYTF. The DNA for the CDR3 is TGTGCCAGCACGGAAGGGGGCAGCTATGGCTACACCTTC. Using reference TRBV7-9 and TRBJ1-2 for the parts outside the CDR3, the full variable domain is DTGVSQNPRHKITKRGQNVTFRCDPISEHNRLYWYRQTLGQGPEFLTYFQNEAQLEKSRLLSDRFSAERPKGSFSTLEIQRTEQGDSAMYLCASTEGGSYGYTFGSGTRLTVV.

The rearrangement joins TRBV7-2 to TRBJ2-1; D is ambiguous. V shed 3 bases and J shed 4 bases, with 4 bases lying between them. Germline assignment: CDR1 SGHTA and CDR2 FQGNSA. This CDR3 comprises 12 residues. CDR3 sequence (DNA): TGTGCCAGCAGCTTCCCGTACAATGAGCAGTTCTTC. It translates to CASSFPYNEQFF.

The chain has TRBV5-1 and TRBJ2-3; 8 bases are a match to TRBD2. The germline V gene has CDR1 SGHRS and CDR2 YFSETQ. Trimming cost V 0 bases and J 7 bases; bases outside gene matches: 4. This CDR3 has 14 amino acids. In DNA, the CDR3 is TGCGCCAGCAGCTTGGAGTTAGCGGGATATACGCAGTATTTT. As protein: CASSLELAGYTQYF.

The genes are TRBV30 and TRBJ2-3; D possibly corresponds to TRBD2 (5 bases). The CDR3 runs 14 residues. Germline loops: CDR1 GTSNPN, CDR2 SVGIG (reference sequence). V was trimmed by 5 bases and J by 0 bases, leaving 12 bases between them. CDR3 region: CAWGSDTSTDTQYF. The CDR3 nucleotides read TGTGCCTGGGGTAGCGACACTAGCACAGATACGCAGTATTTT.

This rearrangement joins TRBV15 to TRBJ2-5; perhaps TRBD1 as D (6 bases). V gave up 3 bases and J gave up 3 bases, with 20 bases separating them. This CDR3 spans 17 amino acids. Germline V CDR1 and CDR2: LNHNV, YYDKDF (reference sequence). The CDR3 nucleotides are TGTGCCACCAGCAGGGGTATCTTAGGGTCAGGGGAAGAGACCCAGTACTTC. Translating gives CATSRGILGSGEETQYF.

The rearrangement links TRBV7-2 to TRBJ1-6; TRBD1 matches 7 bases. Germline values: CDR1 SGHTA, CDR2 FQGNSA. CDR3 size: 15 residues. Germline trimming cut 1 base from V and 10 bases from J; bases unmatched to any gene: 7. CDR3 nucleotides: TGTGCCAGCAGCTTAGAGACAGGGTTTGGGTCACCCCTCCACTTT. Translation: CASSLETGFGSPLHF. The whole variable domain, remainder taken from reference TRBV7-2 and TRBJ1-6, is GAGVSQSPSNKVTEKGKDVELRCDPISGHTALYWYRQSLGQGLEFLIYFQGNSAPDKSGLPSDRFSAERTGGSVSTLTIQRTQQEDSAVYLCASSLETGFGSPLHFGNGTRLTVT.